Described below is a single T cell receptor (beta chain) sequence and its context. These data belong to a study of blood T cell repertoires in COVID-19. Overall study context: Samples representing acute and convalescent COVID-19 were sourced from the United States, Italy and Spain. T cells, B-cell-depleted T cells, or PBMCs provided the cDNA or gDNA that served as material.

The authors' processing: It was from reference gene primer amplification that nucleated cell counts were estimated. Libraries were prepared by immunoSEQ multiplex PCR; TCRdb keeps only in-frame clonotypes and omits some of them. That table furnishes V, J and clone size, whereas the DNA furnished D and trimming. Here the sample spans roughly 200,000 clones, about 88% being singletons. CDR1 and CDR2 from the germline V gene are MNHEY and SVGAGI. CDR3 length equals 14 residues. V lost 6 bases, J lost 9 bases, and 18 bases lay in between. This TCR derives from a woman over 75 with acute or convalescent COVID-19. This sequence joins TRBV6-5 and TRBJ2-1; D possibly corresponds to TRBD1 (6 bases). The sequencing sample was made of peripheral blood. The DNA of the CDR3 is TGTGCCAGCAGGGCACCTAAGACAGGACGTGAGCAGTTCTTC. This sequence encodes CASRAPKTGREQFF.